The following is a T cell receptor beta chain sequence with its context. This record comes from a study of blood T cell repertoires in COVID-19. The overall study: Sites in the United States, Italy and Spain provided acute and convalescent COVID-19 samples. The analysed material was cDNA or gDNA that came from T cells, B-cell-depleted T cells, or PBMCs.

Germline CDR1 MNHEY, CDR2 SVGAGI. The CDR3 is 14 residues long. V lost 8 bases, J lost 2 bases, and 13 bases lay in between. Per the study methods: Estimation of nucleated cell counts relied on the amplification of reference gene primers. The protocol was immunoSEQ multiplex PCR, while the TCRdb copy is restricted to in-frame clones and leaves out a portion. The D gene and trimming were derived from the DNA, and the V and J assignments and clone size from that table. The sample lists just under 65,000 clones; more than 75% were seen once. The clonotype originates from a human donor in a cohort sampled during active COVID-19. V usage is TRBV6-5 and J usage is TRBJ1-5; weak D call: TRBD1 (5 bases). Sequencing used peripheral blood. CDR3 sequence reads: CASSTAGGNQPQHF. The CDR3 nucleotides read TGTGCCAGCTCCACGGCGGGGGGCAATCAGCCCCAGCATTTT.